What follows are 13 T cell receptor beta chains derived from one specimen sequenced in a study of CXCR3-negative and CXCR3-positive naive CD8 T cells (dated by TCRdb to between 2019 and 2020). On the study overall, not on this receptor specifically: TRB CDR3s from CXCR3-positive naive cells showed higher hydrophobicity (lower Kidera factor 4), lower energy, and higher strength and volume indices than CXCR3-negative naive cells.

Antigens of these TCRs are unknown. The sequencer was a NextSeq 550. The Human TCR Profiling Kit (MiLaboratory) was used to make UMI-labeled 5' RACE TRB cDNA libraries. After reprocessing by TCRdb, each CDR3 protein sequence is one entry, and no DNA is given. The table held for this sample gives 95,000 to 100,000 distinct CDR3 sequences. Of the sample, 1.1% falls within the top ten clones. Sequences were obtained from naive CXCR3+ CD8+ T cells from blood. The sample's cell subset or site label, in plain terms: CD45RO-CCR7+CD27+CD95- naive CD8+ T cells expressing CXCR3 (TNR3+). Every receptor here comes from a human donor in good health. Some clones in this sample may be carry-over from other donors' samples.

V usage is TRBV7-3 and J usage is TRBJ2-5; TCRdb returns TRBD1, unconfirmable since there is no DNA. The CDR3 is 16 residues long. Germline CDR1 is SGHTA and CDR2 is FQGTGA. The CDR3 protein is CASSTGLGTEQETQYF.

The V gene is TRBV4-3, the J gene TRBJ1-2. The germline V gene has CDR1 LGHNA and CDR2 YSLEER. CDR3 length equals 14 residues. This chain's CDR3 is CASSQLGRNYGYTF.

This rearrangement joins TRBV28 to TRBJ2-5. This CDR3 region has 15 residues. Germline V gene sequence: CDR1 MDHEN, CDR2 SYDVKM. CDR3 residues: CASSLIRELQETQYF.

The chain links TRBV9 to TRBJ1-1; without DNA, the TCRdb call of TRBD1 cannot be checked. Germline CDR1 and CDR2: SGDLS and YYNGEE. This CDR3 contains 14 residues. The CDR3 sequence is CASSVHPGGPEAFF.

This CDR3 is CASSDLAGSTDTQYF. The chain employs TRBV6-4 and TRBJ2-3; there is no DNA to check the TCRdb D call of TRBD1. The CDR3 runs 15 residues. CDR1 and CDR2 from the germline V gene are MRHNA and SNTAGT.

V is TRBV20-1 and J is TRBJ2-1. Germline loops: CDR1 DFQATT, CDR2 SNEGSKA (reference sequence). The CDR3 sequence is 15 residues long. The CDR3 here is CSARPDSSSYNEQFF.

The CDR3 protein is CSAGRGRTLPGMYEQYF. The chain joins TRBV20-1 to TRBJ2-7; TCRdb returns TRBD1, unconfirmable since there is no DNA. The CDR3 contains 17 residues. Germline CDR1 reads DFQATT; CDR2 reads SNEGSKA (reference sequence).

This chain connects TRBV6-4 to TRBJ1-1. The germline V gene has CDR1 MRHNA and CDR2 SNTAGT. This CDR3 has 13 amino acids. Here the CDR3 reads CASSPRPNTEAFF.

CDR3 in amino acids: CSANDLDTQYF. The chain couples TRBV29-1 to TRBJ2-3. This CDR3 is built from 11 residues. The germline CDR1 and CDR2 sequences are SQVTM and ANQGSEA.

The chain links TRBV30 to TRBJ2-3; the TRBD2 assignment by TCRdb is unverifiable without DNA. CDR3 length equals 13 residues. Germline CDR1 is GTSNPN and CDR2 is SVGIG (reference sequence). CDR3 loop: CAWAGGRTDTQYF.

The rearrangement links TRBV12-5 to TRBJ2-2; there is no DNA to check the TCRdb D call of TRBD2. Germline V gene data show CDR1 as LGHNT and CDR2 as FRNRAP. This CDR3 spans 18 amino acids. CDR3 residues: CASGLVPLAGVNTGELFF.

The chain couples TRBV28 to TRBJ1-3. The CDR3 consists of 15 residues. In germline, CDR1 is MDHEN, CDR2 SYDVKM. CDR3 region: CASSEWTSSGNTIYF. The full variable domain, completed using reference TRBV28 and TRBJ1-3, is DVKVTQSSRYLVKRTGEKVFLECVQDMDHENMFWYRQDPGLGLRLIYFSYDVKMKEKGDIPEGYSVSREKKERFSLILESASTNQTSMYLCASSEWTSSGNTIYFGEGSWLTVV.

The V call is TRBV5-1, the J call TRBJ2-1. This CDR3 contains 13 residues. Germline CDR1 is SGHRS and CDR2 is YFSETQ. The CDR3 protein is CASSLGNQAEQFF.